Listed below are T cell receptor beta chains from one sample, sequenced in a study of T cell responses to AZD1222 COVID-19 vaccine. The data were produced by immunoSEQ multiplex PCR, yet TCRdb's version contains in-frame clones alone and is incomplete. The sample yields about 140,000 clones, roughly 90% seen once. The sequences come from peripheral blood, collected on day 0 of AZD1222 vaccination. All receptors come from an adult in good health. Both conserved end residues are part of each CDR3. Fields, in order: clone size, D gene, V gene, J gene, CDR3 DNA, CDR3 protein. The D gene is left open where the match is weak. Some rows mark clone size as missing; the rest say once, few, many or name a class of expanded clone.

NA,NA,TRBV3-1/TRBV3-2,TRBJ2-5,TGTGCCAGCAGCCAATTGAGGGAGGACGAAGAGACCCAGTACTTC,CASSQLREDEETQYF
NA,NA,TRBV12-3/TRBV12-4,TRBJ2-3,TGTGCCAGCAGACAGGGGAGGTCAGATACGCAGTATTTT,CASRQGRSDTQYF
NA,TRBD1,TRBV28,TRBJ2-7,TGTGCCAGCAGTTTGTACACGGGACAGTCCTCCTACGAGCAGTACTTC,CASSLYTGQSSYEQYF
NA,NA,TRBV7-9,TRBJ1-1,TGTGCCAGCAGCTTAGGGGATGGGCGGTTCACTGAAGCTTTCTTT,CASSLGDGRFTEAFF
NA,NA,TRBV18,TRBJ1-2,TGTGCCAGCTCACCCCCGGGGGCCGTAGGATCTTACCCCCTCTATGGCTACACCTTC,CASSPPGAVGSYPLYGYTF
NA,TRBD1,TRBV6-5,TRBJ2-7,TGTGCCAGCAGCACAGGGGGCTACGAGCAGTACTTC,CASSTGGYEQYF
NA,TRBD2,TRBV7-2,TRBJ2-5,TGTGCCAGCAGCTTCTCTAGCGGGGGGGAGACCCAGTACTTC,CASSFSSGGETQYF
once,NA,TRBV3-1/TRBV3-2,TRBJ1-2,TGTGCCAGCAGCCAAGGAAGAGTGAATGGCTACACCTTC,CASSQGRVNGYTF
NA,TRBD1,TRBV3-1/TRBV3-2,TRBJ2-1,TGTGCCAGCAGCCAAGATCCGGGACAGTCGGCGCAGTTCTTC,CASSQDPGQSAQFF
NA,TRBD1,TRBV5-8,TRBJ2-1,TGTGCCAGCAGCTGTCGACCGGGACAGGGAATATACAATGAGCAGTTCTTC,CASSCRPGQGIYNEQFF
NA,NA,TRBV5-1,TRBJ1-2,TGCGCCAGCAGCTCCTACAGGGAGAACTATGGCTACACCTTC,CASSSYRENYGYTF
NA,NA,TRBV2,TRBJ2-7,TGTGCCAGCAGCCTCTCGTACGAGCAGTACTTC,CASSLSYEQYF
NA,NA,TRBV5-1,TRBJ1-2,TGCGCCAGCAGCTTGGACAGCTATGGCTACACCTTC,CASSLDSYGYTF
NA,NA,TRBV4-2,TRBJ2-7,TGTGCCAGCAGCCGTCGGACTACCACCTACGAGCAGTACTTC,CASSRRTTTYEQYF
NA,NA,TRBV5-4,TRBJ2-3,TGTGCCAGCAGCTCGCCGGGACCCCTCACAGATACGCAGTATTTT,CASSSPGPLTDTQYF